This T cell receptor beta chain emerged from a study of cytomegalovirus exposure and HLA in healthy donors. The PCR ran on 60 Vbeta and 13 Jbeta primers. The table came from immunoSEQ multiplex PCR; TCRdb's copy has only in-frame clones and leaves some out. The sample table includes about 210,000 clones. This CDR3 contains 13 residues. The germline V gene encodes CDR1 MNHEY and CDR2 SVGAGI. V was shortened by 2 bases and J by 5 bases, with 10 bases between the two germline ends. This chain links TRBV6-5 with TRBJ2-7, with D perhaps matching TRBD1 (6 bases). The sequence was collected from a woman under 40 in good health and CMV-seropositive. The sample taken for sequencing was PBMCs. Here the CDR3 reads CASSYRGNDEQYF. DNA for the CDR3: TGTGCCAGCAGTTACAGGGGGAACGACGAGCAGTACTTC.